Below are 13 T cell receptor beta chains sequenced from a single sample in a study of shared clonotypes between healthy human individuals. Profiling relied on immunoSEQ multiplex PCR, and the TCRdb table lists in-frame clones only, not all of them. The table includes about 2.4 million clones, around nine tenths detected once. Sequenced material: naive CD4+ T cells sorted from blood. Documented subset: CD45RA+ positively selected. All receptors come from a man aged 18-30 years in good health.

This rearrangement joins TRBV6-1 to TRBJ2-7; D gene uncertain. There are 13 residues in the CDR3. Trimming took off 7 bases at V and 5 bases at J, with 15 bases between the two ends. CDR1 MNHNS and CDR2 SASEGT come from the germline V gene. This CDR3 is CASTLARNNEQYF. The CDR3 nucleotides read TGTGCCAGCACCCTCGCACGAAACAACGAGCAGTACTTC.

The rearrangement joins TRBV7-9 to TRBJ2-3; D possibly corresponds to TRBD1 (6 bases). The germline V gene encodes CDR1 SEHNR and CDR2 FQNEAQ (reference sequence). With 1 base removed from V and 0 bases from J, the gap between germline ends came to 11 bases. CDR3 length: 16 amino acids. DNA for the CDR3: TGTGCCAGCAGCTTAGACGGCGGACAGAGCACAGATACGCAGTATTTT. Its protein is CASSLDGGQSTDTQYF.

V gene TRBV7-9 combines with J gene TRBJ1-3; D remains unclear. V gave up 2 bases and J gave up 8 bases, with 13 bases separating them. CDR1 SEHNR and CDR2 FQNEAQ come from the germline V gene (reference sequence). This CDR3 has 14 residues. The CDR3 loop reads CASSLSARRDTIYF. The CDR3 DNA reads TGTGCCAGCAGCTTATCGGCTAGGAGGGACACCATATATTTT.

This clone came up once. V and J are TRBV6-5 and TRBJ1-2, with TRBD1 identical over 10 bases. J lost 8 bases, V lost 5 bases, and 5 bases had no gene match. There are 13 residues in the CDR3. CDR1 is MNHEY, CDR2 SVGAGI, per germline. CDR3 nucleotides: TGTGCCAGCAGTAGGGGACAGGGGAAAGGCTACACCTTC. Its protein is CASSRGQGKGYTF.

The V and J genes are TRBV5-6 and TRBJ1-1; D is ambiguous. V lost 2 bases and J lost 0, with 5 bases in between. Germline CDR1 SGHDT, CDR2 YYEEEE. The CDR3 has 13 residues. The CDR3 loop is CASSFQVNTEAFF. The CDR3 bases are TGTGCCAGCAGCTTCCAGGTGAACACTGAAGCTTTCTTT.

The chain uses TRBV18 and TRBJ1-6, with unresolved D. The germline CDR1 and CDR2 sequences are KGHSH and LQKENI. The CDR3 totals 14 residues. V was pared by 3 bases and J by 8 bases, with 11 bases between. CDR3 bases: TGTGCCAGCTCACCCTCCGGGCCCTATTCACCCCTCCACTTT. The encoded protein is CASSPSGPYSPLHF.

A note on this clone: Other nucleotide sequences in the sample specify the same CDR3. The chain carries TRBV7-9 and TRBJ1-4; D is unclear. The CDR3 is 14 amino acids. V lost 5 bases and J 3 bases, leaving 10 bases between the germline ends. CDR1 and CDR2 from the germline V gene are SEHNR and FQNEAQ (reference sequence). DNA of the CDR3: TGTGCCAGCAGCCTGTCTCGGTCTAATGAAAAACTGTTTTTT. Translation: CASSLSRSNEKLFF.

As to this clone: At the DNA level, this CDR3 is encoded by other sequences in the same sample as well. This chain joins TRBV28 and TRBJ1-4, with 9 positions matching TRBD1. Germline V gives CDR1 MDHEN, CDR2 SYDVKM. The CDR3 consists of 14 residues. Trimming took 2 bases from V and 7 from J; bases not matched to a gene: 2. CDR3 bases: TGTGCCAGCAGTTTAGGACAGGGGCGTGAAAAACTGTTTTTT. It yields the protein CASSLGQGREKLFF.

Of note for this clone: The junction departs from germline at one end; a sequencing error may be responsible. The chain couples TRBV7-7 to TRBJ2-5; no firm D call. This CDR3 contains 14 residues. CDR1 is SSHAT, CDR2 FNYEAQ, per germline (reference sequence). The CDR3 loop reads CASSLAPQTETQYF. The CDR3 region has the DNA TGTGCTAGCAGCTTAGCCCCTCAAACGGAGACCCAGTACTTC.

On this clone: The same CDR3 arises from other DNA sequences in this sample as well. The gene calls are TRBV18 and TRBJ2-1, with D possibly called TRBD1 or TRBD2 (5 bases each). Trimming cost V 2 bases and J 4 bases, with 15 bases left between them. This CDR3 has 16 residues. The germline CDR1 and CDR2 sequences are KGHSH and LQKENI. The CDR3 DNA is TGTGCCAGCTCACCATCGACGGGGCTAGGTTACAATGAGCAGTTCTTC. This translates into CASSPSTGLGYNEQFF.

This rearrangement joins TRBV5-4 to TRBJ2-3; unclear D gene. From germline, CDR1 is SGHNT and CDR2 YYREEE (reference sequence). This CDR3 comprises 11 residues. DNA of the CDR3: TGTGCGTTCTTCACCACAGATACGCAGTATTTT. This encodes CAFFTTDTQYF.

This clone was seen only once. Compared with germline, one end of the junction differs, possibly owing to a read error. The J gene is TRBJ2-3, the V gene TRBV7-7; 7 nucleotides line up with TRBD1. Germline V gene lookup returns CDR1 SSHAT and CDR2 FNYEAQ (reference sequence). The CDR3 length is 14 residues. The CDR3 here is CASSLGQSTDTQYF. The CDR3 nucleotides read TGTGCTAGCAGCCTGGGACAGAGCACAGATACGCAGTATTTT.

The chain couples TRBV2 to TRBJ2-5; D gene unclear. This CDR3 spans 11 amino acids. Germline V gene lookup returns CDR1 SNHLY and CDR2 FYNNEI. Trimming removed 5 bases at V and 5 bases at J, with 6 bases between. CDR3 protein: CASSSMETQYF. The CDR3 coding sequence is TGTGCCAGCAGTTCCATGGAGACCCAGTACTTC.